The 23 T cell receptor beta chains listed next were all sequenced from one sample in a study of immune evolution from preneoplasia to lung adenocarcinoma. Some clones are missing from TCRdb's copy, which holds only in-frame ones; the method was immunoSEQ multiplex PCR. The sample includes about 27,000 clones, roughly 70% seen only once; the top ten take 5.7%. The source material was FFPE invasive lung adenocarcinoma tissue. The source is a person aged 55 to 75 with invasive lung adenocarcinoma. Some clones in this sample may be carry-over from other donors' samples.

V is TRBV19 and J is TRBJ1-2, with 12 bases lining up with TRBD1. The CDR3 loop spans 14 amino acids. CDR1 and CDR2 (germline): LNHDA, SQIVND (reference sequence). V was clipped by 6 bases and J by 6 bases; unmatched bases: 5. CDR3 coding DNA: TGTGCCAGTAGAACTGGGACAGGGGGCAATGGCTACACCTTC. Its translation: CASRTGTGGNGYTF.

There are a few counts of this clone. The rearrangement links TRBV11-2 to TRBJ2-2; D may be TRBD1 (7 bases). CDR1 and CDR2 (germline): SGHAT, FQNNGV. CDR3 length equals 16 residues. V was cut by 3 bases and J by 6 bases, with 17 bases left in between. CDR3 sequence: CASSLGGQDRAGELFF. CDR3 DNA: TGTGCCAGCAGCTTGGGGGGCCAAGACAGGGCCGGGGAGCTGTTTTTT.

This rearrangement joins TRBV5-1 to TRBJ2-1; weak D call: TRBD1 (6 bases). The germline V and J ends were trimmed by 1 base and 1 base, with 15 bases remaining between them. Looked up from germline, CDR1 is SGHRS and CDR2 is YFSETQ. This CDR3 spans 17 amino acids. The DNA of the CDR3 is TGCGCCAGCAGCTTGACCACAGGGAAGGTTTCCTACAATGAGCAGTTCTTC. Residues: CASSLTTGKVSYNEQFF.

This CDR3 is CASSPPGRSYEQYF. CDR3 in DNA: TGTGCCAGCTCACCCCCCGGACGATCCTACGAGCAGTACTTC. The chain employs TRBV18 and TRBJ2-7; no clear D gene. The V gene lost 3 bases and the J gene lost 1 base, with 10 bases spanning the gap. This CDR3 spans 14 amino acids. Looked up from germline, CDR1 is KGHSH and CDR2 is LQKENI.

The chain combines TRBV7-2 with TRBJ2-1; D gene ambiguous. Trimming stripped 3 bases from V and 10 bases from J, with 7 bases between. The CDR3 is made up of 11 amino acids. Germline CDR1 reads SGHTA; CDR2 reads FQGNSA. The CDR3 sequence is CASSFEWEQFF. For the CDR3, the DNA is TGTGCCAGCAGCTTTGAATGGGAGCAGTTCTTC.

The rearrangement joins TRBV5-8 to TRBJ1-4; tentatively, D is TRBD1 (5 bases). The CDR3 has 15 residues. V gave up 4 bases and J gave up 4 bases, with 14 bases separating them. Germline-derived CDR1 and CDR2 are SGHTS and YDEGEE. CDR3 coding DNA: TGTGCCAGCAGCACCCCGACAGAGATTAATGAAAAACTGTTTTTT. It translates to CASSTPTEINEKLFF.

This chain uses TRBV5-5 with TRBJ2-2, with 7 nucleotides matching TRBD2. The germline gives CDR1 SGHKS, CDR2 YYEKEE (reference sequence). The CDR3 covers 16 residues. V lost 1 base to trimming and J lost 1 base; unmatched junction nucleotides: 4. The CDR3 reads CASSLYASGNTGELFF. In DNA form, the CDR3 reads TGTGCCAGCAGCTTGTACGCTAGCGGGAACACCGGGGAGCTGTTTTTT.

On this clone itself: Different DNA sequences within this sample yield the same CDR3. The genes are TRBV19 and TRBJ1-5, with 7 bases lining up with TRBD1. The germline CDR1 and CDR2 sequences are LNHDA and SQIVND (reference sequence). With V trimmed by 3 bases and J by 7 bases, 9 bases remained unmatched. This CDR3 is built from 15 residues. The DNA of the CDR3 is TGTGCCAGTAGTATCGAGACAGGGCTTCGACAGCCCCAGCATTTT. Its protein is CASSIETGLRQPQHF. Full variable domain (rest looked up from reference TRBV19 and TRBJ1-5): DGGITQSPKYLFRKEGQNVTLSCEQNLNHDAMYWYRQDPGQGLRLIYYSQIVNDFQKGDIAEGYSVSREKKESFPLTVTSAQKNPTAFYLCASSIETGLRQPQHFGDGTRLSIL.

V and J are TRBV4-2 and TRBJ2-7, with D perhaps matching TRBD2 (5 bases). V lost 0 bases and J 4 bases, leaving 7 bases between the germline ends. The CDR3 is made up of 13 amino acids. The germline CDR1 and CDR2 sequences are LGHNA and YNFKEQ. In DNA form, the CDR3 reads TGTGCCAGCAGCCAAGAACGGGGATACGAGCAGTACTTC. Translation gives CASSQERGYEQYF.

The chain links TRBV30 to TRBJ1-4, with TRBD1 matching 7 bases. Unmatched junction bases numbered 16, after V lost 4 bases and J lost 11 bases. Germline V CDR1 and CDR2: GTSNPN, SVGIG (reference sequence). This CDR3 has 15 amino acids. CDR3 bases: TGTGCCTGGACTCCGCGGGGGACAGTATCGACCAAACTGTTTTTT. Translation: CAWTPRGTVSTKLFF.

The chain recombines TRBV14 with TRBJ2-7, with D possibly TRBD1 on 6 matching bases. V lost 4 bases and J lost 4, with 20 bases in between. The CDR3 has 16 residues. CDR1 SGHDN and CDR2 FVKESK come from the germline V gene. The CDR3 bases are TGTGCCAGCAGCCCGGCGGACAGTTATCCCTTTTACGAGCAGTACTTC. This codes for CASSPADSYPFYEQYF.

In the case of this clone: Its ends do not fully match the called genes, so a read error is possible. V gene TRBV29-1 combines with J gene TRBJ2-7; D tentatively fits TRBD1 or TRBD2 (5 bases each). This CDR3 spans 15 amino acids. Germline V gives CDR1 SQVTM, CDR2 ANQGSEA. The CDR3 region has the DNA TGCAGCGCTGAAACCCGGGACGGGTTTTCCTACGAGCAGTACTTC. This gives the protein CSAETRDGFSYEQYF.

V gene TRBV9 combines with J gene TRBJ2-1, with 8 bases that match TRBD2. CDR1 is SGDLS, CDR2 YYNGEE, per germline. The ends lost 3 bases at V and 5 bases at J; junction bases unmatched: 4. The CDR3 has 14 amino acids. The CDR3 region has the DNA TGTGCCAGCAGCGGGGCTAGCGGGCACAATGAGCAGTTCTTC. It is translated as CASSGASGHNEQFF.

This clone was counted only a few times. The genes are TRBV6-5 and TRBJ2-3; TRBD2 matches 7 bases. Germline V CDR1 and CDR2: MNHEY, SVGAGI. With 4 bases clipped from V and 6 bases from J, the junction kept 1 base outside the gene matches. This CDR3 is built from 12 residues. The CDR3 protein is CASSWGGDTQYF. CDR3 coding DNA: TGTGCCAGCAGTTGGGGGGGGGATACGCAGTATTTT.

This chain links TRBV7-9 with TRBJ2-7; perhaps TRBD1 as D (6 bases). The V end was cut by 5 bases, the J end by 0 bases, with 14 bases between. The CDR3 extends over 15 amino acids. Germline V gene sequence: CDR1 SEHNR, CDR2 FQNEAQ (reference sequence). This chain's CDR3 is CASSPGQHLSYEQYF. The DNA of the CDR3 is TGTGCCAGCAGCCCTGGACAGCACCTCTCCTACGAGCAGTACTTC. Variable domain in full (rest from reference TRBV7-9 and TRBJ2-7): DTGVSQNPRHKITKRGQNVTFRCDPISEHNRLYWYRQTLGQGPEFLTYFQNEAQLEKSRLLSDRFSAERPKGSFSTLEIQRTEQGDSAMYLCASSPGQHLSYEQYFGPGTRLTVT.

The rearrangement links TRBV30 to TRBJ2-1, with D perhaps TRBD1 or TRBD2 (8 bases each). CDR3 length: 16 residues. V dropped 1 base and J dropped 11 bases, with 24 bases sitting between them. Germline V gene lookup returns CDR1 GTSNPN and CDR2 SVGIG (reference sequence). CDR3 sequence reads: CAWSEQGAGGRWKQFF. In nucleotides, the CDR3 is TGTGCCTGGAGTGAGCAGGGGGCGGGAGGCCGTTGGAAGCAGTTCTTC.

The rearrangement joins TRBV28 to TRBJ2-1; 9 positions agree with TRBD2. V lost 6 bases, J lost 12 bases, and 12 bases stayed unmatched. The germline CDR1 and CDR2 sequences are MDHEN and SYDVKM. There are 14 residues in the CDR3. CDR3: CASRAGGRPTGQFF. In DNA, the CDR3 is TGTGCCAGCAGGGCGGGGGGGAGGCCTACCGGGCAGTTCTTC.

The chain uses TRBV12-5 and TRBJ2-1, with 10 bases identical to TRBD2. Germline trimming cut 3 bases from V and 9 bases from J; bases unmatched to any gene: 5. CDR1 is LGHNT and CDR2 is FRNRAP in the germline V gene. The CDR3 covers 14 residues. The CDR3 here is CASGLSGRASEQFF. The CDR3 region has the DNA TGTGCTAGTGGTTTAAGCGGGAGGGCCTCTGAGCAGTTCTTC.

This chain uses TRBV7-9 with TRBJ1-2; no reliable D call. This CDR3 has 14 residues. V was pared by 0 bases and J by 3 bases, with 8 bases between. Germline V gives CDR1 SEHNR, CDR2 FQNEAQ (reference sequence). CDR3 nucleotide sequence: TGTGCCAGCAGCTTAGCTAGCAGCCACTATGGCTACACCTTC. Its translation: CASSLASSHYGYTF.

Only a few counts were recorded for this clone. The rearrangement uses TRBV14 and TRBJ1-5; TRBD1 might be the D (6 bases). The germline CDR1 and CDR2 sequences are SGHDN and FVKESK. The ends were cut back, 1 base at V and 7 bases at J, with 17 bases in the middle. CDR3 length: 16 amino acids. The CDR3 sequence: CASSQVHTWGHQPQHF. In DNA form, the CDR3 reads TGTGCCAGCAGCCAAGTTCACACGTGGGGGCACCAGCCCCAGCATTTT.

The chain joins TRBV5-1 to TRBJ2-2; no firm D call. The CDR3 is 13 residues long. Trimming left V 5 bases short and J 2 bases short, with 7 bases between. CDR1 is SGHRS, CDR2 YFSETQ, per germline. CDR3 protein: CASREANTGELFF. CDR3 DNA sequence: TGCGCCAGCAGAGAAGCTAACACCGGGGAGCTGTTTTTT.

The V call is TRBV19, the J call TRBJ2-7; 9 positions agree with TRBD2. The V gene's germline CDR1 is LNHDA and CDR2 SQIVND (reference sequence). V dropped 5 bases and J dropped 3; count of bases not matched to a gene: 5. This CDR3 region has 14 residues. CDR3 coding DNA: TGTGCCAGTAGTCGGCTAGCGGGACTCTACGAGCAGTACTTC. Residues: CASSRLAGLYEQYF.

V usage is TRBV6-5 and J usage is TRBJ2-7; D perhaps matches TRBD2 (6 bases). Germline CDR1 is MNHEY and CDR2 is SVGAGI. The CDR3 is 14 amino acids. The ends were cut back, 6 bases at V and 1 base at J, with 13 bases in the middle. The chain's CDR3 is CASRPNSGSYEQYF. DNA for the CDR3: TGTGCCAGCAGACCCAATAGCGGTTCCTACGAGCAGTACTTC.